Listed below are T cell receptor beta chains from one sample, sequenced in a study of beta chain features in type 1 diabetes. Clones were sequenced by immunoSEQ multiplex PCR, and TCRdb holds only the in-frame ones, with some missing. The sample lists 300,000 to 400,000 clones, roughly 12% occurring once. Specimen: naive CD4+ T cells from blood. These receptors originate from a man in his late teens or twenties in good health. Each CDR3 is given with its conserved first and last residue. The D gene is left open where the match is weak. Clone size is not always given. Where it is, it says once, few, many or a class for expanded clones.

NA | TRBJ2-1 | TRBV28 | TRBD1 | TGTGCCAGCAAGGGGGGACAGGGTGACAATGAGCAGTTCTTC | CASKGGQGDNEQFF
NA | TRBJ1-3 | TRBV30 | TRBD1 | TGTGCCTGGAGTGCTGGGACAGCCTTGAACACCATATATTTT | CAWSAGTALNTIYF
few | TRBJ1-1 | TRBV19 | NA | TGTGCCAGTAGTGTGACACCGAACACTGAAGCTTTCTTT | CASSVTPNTEAFF
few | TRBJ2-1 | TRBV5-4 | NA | TGTGCCAGCAGCTTGGGGACAGCCAATGAGCAGTTCTTC | CASSLGTANEQFF
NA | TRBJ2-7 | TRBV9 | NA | TGTGCCAGCAGCGTAGGGCAGAACTACGAGCAGTACTTC | CASSVGQNYEQYF
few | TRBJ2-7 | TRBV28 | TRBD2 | TGTGCCAGCAGGGCTAGCGGGAGCTACGAGCAGTACTTC | CASRASGSYEQYF
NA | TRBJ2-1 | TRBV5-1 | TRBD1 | TGCGCCAGCAGCCCTCAACCGGGACAGGGTACCTACAATGAGCAGTTCTTC | CASSPQPGQGTYNEQFF
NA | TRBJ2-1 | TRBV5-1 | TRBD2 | TGCGCCAGCGCGACTAGCGGGAGTCAGGATGAGCAGTTCTTC | CASATSGSQDEQFF
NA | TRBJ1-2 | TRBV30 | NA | TGTGCCTGGACAATGGAGAACTTCTATGGCTACACCTTC | CAWTMENFYGYTF
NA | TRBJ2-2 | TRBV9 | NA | TGTGCCAGCAGCCCCCCTGGTCCTCGGGGGGAGCTGTTTTTT | CASSPPGPRGELFF
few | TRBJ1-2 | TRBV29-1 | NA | TGCAGCGTTTGGAGGGGAGGAGTGGGCTACACCTTC | CSVWRGGVGYTF
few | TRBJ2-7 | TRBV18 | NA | TGTGCCAGCTCACCAGCGGGCGGATACGAGCAGTACTTC | CASSPAGGYEQYF
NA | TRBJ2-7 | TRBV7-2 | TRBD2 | TGTGCCAGCACTACACTAGCGGGCGTTTCCCACGAGCAGTACTTC | CASTTLAGVSHEQYF
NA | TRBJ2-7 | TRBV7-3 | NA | TGTGCCAGCAGCTTAACGGGACACCTCTACGAGCAGTACTTC | CASSLTGHLYEQYF
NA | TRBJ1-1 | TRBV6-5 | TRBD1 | TGTGCCAGCAGTTCCAGGACAGGTTTAATGAACACTGAAGCTTTCTTT | CASSSRTGLMNTEAFF
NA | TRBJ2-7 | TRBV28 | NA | TGTGCCAGCCGGGAACTCGGGGAACAGTCCTACGAGCAGTACTTC | CASRELGEQSYEQYF
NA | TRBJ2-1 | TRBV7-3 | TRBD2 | TGTGCCAGCAGCCAGGGACTAGCGGGGGTCTACAATGAGCAGTTCTTC | CASSQGLAGVYNEQFF
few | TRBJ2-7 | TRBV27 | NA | TGTGCCAGCAGTAAGTACAGGGTTGAGGCCTACGAGCAGTACTTC | CASSKYRVEAYEQYF
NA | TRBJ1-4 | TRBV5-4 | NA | TGTGCCAGCAGCTTGGGCGGGGAGCTTCGAAAACTGTTTTTT | CASSLGGELRKLFF
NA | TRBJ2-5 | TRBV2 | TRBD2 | TGTGCCAGCAGTATAAGCGGGAGCGTCGAGACCCAGTACTTC | CASSISGSVETQYF
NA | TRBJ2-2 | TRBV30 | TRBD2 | TGTGCCTGGAGTGTACACGGGAGGACCGGGGAGCTGTTTTTT | CAWSVHGRTGELFF
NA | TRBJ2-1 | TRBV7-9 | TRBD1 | TGTGCCAGCAGCTTAGGGGCAGGGGGCAATGAGCAGTTCTTC | CASSLGAGGNEQFF
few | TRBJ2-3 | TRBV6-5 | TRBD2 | TGTGCCAGCAGACGGACTAGCACACCTAATACGCAGTATTTT | CASRRTSTPNTQYF
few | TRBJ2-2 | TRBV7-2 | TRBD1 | TGTGCCAGCAGCGTTACAGGGGTTATTACCGGGGAGCTGTTTTTT | CASSVTGVITGELFF
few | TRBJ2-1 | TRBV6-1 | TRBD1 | TGTGCCAGCAGTCGGACAGGGAGCTACAATGAGCAGTTCTTC | CASSRTGSYNEQFF
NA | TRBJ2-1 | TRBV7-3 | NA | TGTGCCAGCAGCTTCGACAACTCCTACAATGAGCAGTTCTTC | CASSFDNSYNEQFF
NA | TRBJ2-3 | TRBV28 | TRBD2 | TGTGCCAGCAAAAGCGGGAGTCGGACAGATACGCAGTATTTT | CASKSGSRTDTQYF
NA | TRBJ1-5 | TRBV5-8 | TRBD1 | TGTGCCAGCAGCTTAGGGACAGCATACAATCAGCCCCAGCATTTT | CASSLGTAYNQPQHF
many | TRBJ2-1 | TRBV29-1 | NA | TGCAGCGTCCCGGGACTGCATGAGCAGTTCTTC | CSVPGLHEQFF
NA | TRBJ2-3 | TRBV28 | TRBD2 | TGTGCCAGCAGAAGAGCGGGGGGGAGAGATACGCAGTATTTT | CASRRAGGRDTQYF
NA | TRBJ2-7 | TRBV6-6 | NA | TGTGCCAGCAGTATCGGGGTGAACGAGCAGTACTTC | CASSIGVNEQYF
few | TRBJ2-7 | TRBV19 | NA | TGTGCCAGTAGCTACCAGCGGGACACTTCCTACGAGCAGTACTTC | CASSYQRDTSYEQYF
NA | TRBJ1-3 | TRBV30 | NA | TGTGCCTGGAGCGGAGGATGGGGATCCCGGGTCGGAAACACCATATATTTT | CAWSGGWGSRVGNTIYF
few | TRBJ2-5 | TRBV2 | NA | TGTGCCAGCAGCCCCCACATGGGGACTGCGGAGACCCAGTACTTC | CASSPHMGTAETQYF
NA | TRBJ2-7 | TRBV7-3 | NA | TGTGCCAGCAGCTTGGGGTCCAGGGACGAGCAGTACTTC | CASSLGSRDEQYF
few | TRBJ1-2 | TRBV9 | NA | TGTGCCAGCAGCGCAGTAGAGGGTTATGGCTACACCTTC | CASSAVEGYGYTF
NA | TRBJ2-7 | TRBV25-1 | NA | TGTGCCAGCAGTGAACGGGTCGAGCAGTACTTC | CASSERVEQYF
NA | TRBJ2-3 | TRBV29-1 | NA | TGCAGCGTTGAGTGGGGCAACACAGATACGCAGTATTTT | CSVEWGNTDTQYF
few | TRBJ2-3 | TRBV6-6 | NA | TGTGCCAGCAGTTACCGCGCCAACCGAGACACAGATACGCAGTATTTT | CASSYRANRDTDTQYF
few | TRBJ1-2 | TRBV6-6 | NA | TGTGCCAGCAGACAAGACAGCTATGGCTACACCTTC | CASRQDSYGYTF
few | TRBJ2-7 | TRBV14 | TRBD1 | TGTGCCAGCAGCCAACCGGGACAGGGTTCCTACGAGCAGTACTTC | CASSQPGQGSYEQYF
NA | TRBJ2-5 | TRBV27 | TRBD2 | TGTGCCAGCAGTTTATTGGGACTAGCGGAGACCCAGTACTTC | CASSLLGLAETQYF
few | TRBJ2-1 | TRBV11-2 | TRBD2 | TGTGCCAGCAGCCTGGGACTAGCGGGAATGAATGAGCAGTTCTTC | CASSLGLAGMNEQFF
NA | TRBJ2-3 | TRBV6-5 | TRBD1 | TGTGCCAGCAGGCGGGACAGGGGGACAGATACGCAGTATTTT | CASRRDRGTDTQYF
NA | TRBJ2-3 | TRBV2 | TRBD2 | TGTGCCAGCAGTGGCCTTAGTGGGACTAGCGAGCTCCGAGATACGCAGTATTTT | CASSGLSGTSELRDTQYF
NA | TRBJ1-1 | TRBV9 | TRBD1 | TGTGCCAGCAGCTTCGAGACAGGGGTCTCGACTGAAGCTTTCTTT | CASSFETGVSTEAFF
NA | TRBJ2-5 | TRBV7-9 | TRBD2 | TGTGCCAGCAGCTTATCACTAGCGTTGGAGACCCAGTACTTC | CASSLSLALETQYF
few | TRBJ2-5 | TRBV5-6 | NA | TGTGCCAGCAGTCGTTTCGAGGAGACCCAGTACTTC | CASSRFEETQYF
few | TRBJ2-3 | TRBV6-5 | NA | TGTGCCAGCACCCGACTAGGGGAGGGCACAGATACGCAGTATTTT | CASTRLGEGTDTQYF
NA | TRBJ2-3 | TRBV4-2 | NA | TGTGCCAGCAGCCAGGGACCGGGACTGAGATTT | CASSQGPGLRF
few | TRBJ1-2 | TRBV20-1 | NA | TGCAGTGCTAACAGCTATGGCTACACCTTC | CSANSYGYTF
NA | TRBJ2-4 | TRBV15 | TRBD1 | TGTGCCACCCAAGGGGGACAGTTTCTAGCCAAAAACATTCAGTACTTC | CATQGGQFLAKNIQYF
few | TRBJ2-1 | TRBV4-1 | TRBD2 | TGCGCCAGCAGCCTGAGGACTAGCGGGGGATTTAAGAATGAGCAGTTCTTC | CASSLRTSGGFKNEQFF
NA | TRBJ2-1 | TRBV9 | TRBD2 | TGTGCCAGCAGCTCCCGACTAGCGGGAGAATACGAGCAGTTCTTC | CASSSRLAGEYEQFF